Presented here are 15 T cell receptor beta chains from one specimen sequenced in a study of prognosis after radiotherapy for stage I lung cancer. Two rounds of multiplex PCR amplified TCR beta CDR3 from genomic DNA. Each TRBV and TRBJ gene had its own primer in the first PCR round. Via MiXCR, TCRdb re-called the multiplex PCR reads, giving one row per CDR3 protein. The top ten hold around 8.1% of the sample, which has 59,000 or so distinct CDR3 sequences, 26% seen once. Sequencing was performed on PBMCs, taken before or after stereotactic body radiation therapy (not recorded which). The receptors shown here come from a donor at least 50 years old with non-small cell lung cancer.

Concerning this clonotype: One junction end disagrees with the germline gene, perhaps due to a read error. This chain joins TRBV6-1 and TRBJ2-3; TRBD2 matches 10 bases. CDR3 length: 17 residues. The germline V gene has CDR1 MNHNS and CDR2 SASEGT. CDR3 nucleotides: TGTGCCAGCAGACGACCAGCGGGGGGGCTCAGCACAAATACGCAGTATTTT. This codes for CASRRPAGGLSTNTQYF.

The V and J genes are TRBV6-1 and TRBJ1-2; weak D call: TRBD1 (6 bases). Trimming took off 4 bases at V and 8 bases at J, with 20 bases between the two ends. CDR3 length: 15 residues. From germline, CDR1 is MNHNS and CDR2 SASEGT. Here the CDR3 reads CASSAGGKGDDGYTF. CDR3 bases: TGTGCCAGCAGTGCGGGCGGAAAGGGGGACGACGGCTACACCTTC.

This clonotype has a count of ten or more. The chain combines TRBV7-9 with TRBJ2-3; no clear D gene. V lost 1 base, J lost 0 bases, and 2 bases lay in between. The CDR3 has 13 residues. Germline V gene lookup returns CDR1 SEHNR and CDR2 FQNEAQ (reference sequence). The CDR3 here is CASSLDSTDTQYF. The CDR3 coding sequence is TGTGCCAGCAGCTTAGACAGCACAGATACGCAGTATTTT.

This clonotype was counted many times. The chain is built from TRBV6-5 and TRBJ2-7; D remains ambiguous. V was cut by 5 bases and J by 7 bases, with 12 bases left in between. Looked up from germline, CDR1 is MNHEY and CDR2 is SVGAGI. This CDR3 contains 12 residues. CDR3 protein: CASSGTSLEQYF. CDR3 DNA: TGTGCCAGCAGTGGTACGTCCTTAGAGCAGTACTTC.

On this clonotype: An end of the junction differs from the germline gene, which may be a read error. V usage is TRBV5-1 and J usage is TRBJ2-3; possibly TRBD2 for D (5 bases). Germline V gene sequence: CDR1 SGHRS, CDR2 YFSETQ. This CDR3 contains 13 residues. In DNA, the CDR3 is TGCGCCAGCAGTGAGGGCTGCAGAGATACGCATTATTTT. Its translation is CASSEGCRDTHYF. The entire variable domain, with the rest obtained from reference TRBV5-1 and TRBJ2-3, is as follows: KAGVTQTPRYLIKTRGQQVTLSCSPISGHRSVSWYQQTPGQGLQFLFEYFSETQRNKGNFPGRFSGRQFSNSRSEMNVSTLELGDSALYLCASSEGCRDTHYFGPGTRLTVL.

This clonotype came up many times. The V gene is TRBV7-2, the J gene TRBJ2-7; D is perhaps TRBD1 (6 bases). CDR3 length: 15 amino acids. Trimming removed 2 bases from V and 2 bases from J, with 13 bases in between. Germline values: CDR1 SGHTA, CDR2 FQGNSA. The CDR3 DNA reads TGTGCCAGCAGCTTATTCACAGGACAGACCTACGAGCAGTACTTC. It yields the protein CASSLFTGQTYEQYF.

This clonotype was found many times. V is TRBV25-1 and J is TRBJ1-1, with 7 nucleotides matching TRBD1. CDR3 length: 12 amino acids. The ends lost 5 bases at V and 12 bases at J; junction bases unmatched: 9. Looked up from germline, CDR1 is MGHDK and CDR2 is SYGVNS. The CDR3 loop reads CASSSADRVTFF. The CDR3 coding sequence is TGTGCCAGCAGTTCGGCAGACAGGGTTACTTTCTTT.

This clonotype was picked up many times. This rearrangement joins TRBV3-1 to TRBJ1-2, with TRBD1 matching over 9 bases. The V segment lost 2 bases and the J segment 7 bases; nucleotides outside the gene matches: 5. Germline V CDR1 and CDR2: LGHDT, YNNKEL (reference sequence). The length of the CDR3 is 14 residues. The chain's CDR3 is CASSQRTGESGYTF. The CDR3 DNA sequence: TGTGCCAGCAGCCAACGGACAGGGGAAAGTGGCTACACCTTC.

This clonotype has at least ten counts. The chain couples TRBV20-1 to TRBJ1-6; no clear D gene. CDR3 length: 17 amino acids. Germline V gene sequence: CDR1 DFQATT, CDR2 SNEGSKA (reference sequence). V was trimmed by 0 bases and J by 0 bases, leaving 12 bases between them. The CDR3 nucleotides are TGCAGTGCTAGAGATCCCCGGGAGAGCTCCTATAATTCACCCCTCCACTTT. Translating it yields CSARDPRESSYNSPLHF.

Concerning this clonotype: A far larger clone is one nucleotide away, so this likely arose from a read error. The chain has TRBV6-5 and TRBJ2-1; tentatively, D is TRBD2 (6 bases). Germline V gene data show CDR1 as MNHEY and CDR2 as SVGAGI. The CDR3 has 16 residues. The CDR3 loop reads CASSPRGGAIYNDQFF. DNA for the CDR3: TGTGCCAGCAGTCCCCGTGGAGGGGCAATCTACAATGATCAGTTCTTC.

Many counts were recorded for this clonotype. The chain has TRBV20-1 and TRBJ1-1, with D perhaps TRBD1 (6 bases). The CDR3 runs to 13 residues. The germline V gene has CDR1 DFQATT and CDR2 SNEGSKA (reference sequence). Trimming removed 0 bases from V and 3 bases from J, with 8 bases in between. CDR3 loop: CSAREGADTEAFF. The CDR3 nucleotides read TGCAGTGCTAGAGAGGGGGCCGACACTGAAGCTTTCTTT.

The chain combines TRBV6-1 with TRBJ2-7; D may be TRBD1 (7 bases). V was pared by 6 bases and J by 4 bases, with 10 bases between. Germline V gene lookup returns CDR1 MNHNS and CDR2 SASEGT. There are 12 residues in the CDR3. CDR3 sequence reads: CASRTGTYEQYF. CDR3 DNA: TGTGCCAGCAGGACAGGGACTTACGAGCAGTACTTC.

The CDR3 is CASSQDGVRNTEAFF. CDR3 coding DNA: TGTGCCAGCAGCCAAGACGGGGTTAGGAACACTGAAGCTTTCTTT. The J gene is TRBJ1-1, the V gene TRBV6-2 or TRBV6-3; D not resolved. The CDR3 has 15 residues. Germline CDR1 reads MNHEY; CDR2 reads SVGEGT. With 6 bases removed from V and 1 base from J, the gap between germline ends came to 15 bases.

The gene calls are TRBV24-1 and TRBJ2-1; 9 bases fit TRBD2. CDR3 length: 16 residues. The J segment lost 5 bases and the V segment lost 8 bases, leaving 12 bases of the junction unmatched. CDR1 and CDR2 from the germline V gene are KGHDR and SFDVKD. The CDR3 bases are TGTGCCACCATTGACTCTCGACTAGCGGTGGACAATGAGCAGTTCTTC. This encodes CATIDSRLAVDNEQFF.

This chain joins TRBV29-1 and TRBJ2-7; 8 nucleotides agree with TRBD2. This CDR3 region has 14 residues. In germline, CDR1 is SQVTM, CDR2 ANQGSEA. J lost 7 bases, V lost 5 bases, and 13 bases had no gene match. CDR3 residues: CSVSGTRVLREQYF. The CDR3, as DNA: TGCAGCGTTTCCGGGACTAGAGTCTTACGAGAGCAGTACTTC.